Listed below are T cell receptor beta chains from one sample, sequenced in a study of breast tumors, draining lymph nodes, adjacent tissues. TCRdb reanalysed the multiplex PCR reads using MiXCR and keeps one entry per CDR3 protein. The sample has over 150,000 distinct CDR3 sequences, around a third seen once; the top ten hold approximately 4.3%. The sample consisted of axillary lymph node tissue. The receptors originated from a female donor with breast cancer. Some clones in this sample may be carry-over from other donors' samples. The conserved cysteine and the conserved F or W are not part of the CDR3 here. Fields, in order: V gene, CDR3 protein.

TRBV7-2 ASKLGTDEQY
TRBV5-6 ASSSGVQYTEAF
TRBV7-9 AVFTNTGELF
TRBV4-1 ASSQEGQGKNQPQH
TRBV20-1 SALLVNEQS
TRBV12-3/TRBV12-4 ASRLGTVAEKLF
TRBV29-1 SLGDLGNEQF
TRBV7-9 ASSFQGGSFHNEQF
TRBV9 ASSVDQTSYEQY
TRBV9 ASSVGLGKNTGELF